These 2 T cell receptor beta chains share one sample of origin, sequenced in a study of radiation and T cells in renal cell carcinoma. Profiling relied on immunoSEQ multiplex PCR, and the TCRdb table lists in-frame clones only, not all of them. The sample lists roughly 45,000 clones; roughly 82% were seen once. As to time point: blood 4 weeks post-SBRT, at nephrectomy. Treatment meaning: 15 Gy SBRT to primary tumor, nephrectomy 4 weeks later. This material consisted of blood, taken from a patient whose treatment included radiotherapy and nephrectomy. Receptor source: a woman aged 70-85 years with renal cell carcinoma.

V gene TRBV7-2 combines with J gene TRBJ1-5, with D unresolved. CDR1 SGHTA and CDR2 FQGNSA come from the germline V gene. The V and J ends lost 1 base and 6 bases respectively, with 4 bases between them. The CDR3 totals 12 residues. The CDR3 protein is CASSLDIQPQHF. DNA for the CDR3: TGTGCCAGCAGCTTAGACATTCAGCCCCAGCATTTT.

V is TRBV5-4 and J is TRBJ2-7, with D maybe TRBD1 (6 bases). Germline-derived CDR1 and CDR2 are SGHNT and YYREEE (reference sequence). This CDR3 is 12 amino acids long. V dropped 3 bases and J dropped 7 bases, with 11 bases sitting between them. CDR3 amino acids: CASSSTGQEQYF. The CDR3 DNA is TGTGCCAGCAGCTCCACAGGGCAGGAGCAGTACTTC.